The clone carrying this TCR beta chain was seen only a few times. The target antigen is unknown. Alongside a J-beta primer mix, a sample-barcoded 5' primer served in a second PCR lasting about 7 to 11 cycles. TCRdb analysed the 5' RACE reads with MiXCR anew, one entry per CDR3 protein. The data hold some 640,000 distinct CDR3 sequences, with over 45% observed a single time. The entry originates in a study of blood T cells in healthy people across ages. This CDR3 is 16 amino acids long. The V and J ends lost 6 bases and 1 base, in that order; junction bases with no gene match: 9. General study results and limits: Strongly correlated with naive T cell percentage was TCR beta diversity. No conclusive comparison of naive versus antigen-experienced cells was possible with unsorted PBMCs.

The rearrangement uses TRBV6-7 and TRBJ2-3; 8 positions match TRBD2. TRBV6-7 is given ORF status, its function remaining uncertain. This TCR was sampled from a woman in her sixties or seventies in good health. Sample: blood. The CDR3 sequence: CASSRGGGQRTDTQYF. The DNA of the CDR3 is TGTGCCAGCAGCCGGGGGGGCGGGCAGCGCACAGATACGCAGTATTTT.